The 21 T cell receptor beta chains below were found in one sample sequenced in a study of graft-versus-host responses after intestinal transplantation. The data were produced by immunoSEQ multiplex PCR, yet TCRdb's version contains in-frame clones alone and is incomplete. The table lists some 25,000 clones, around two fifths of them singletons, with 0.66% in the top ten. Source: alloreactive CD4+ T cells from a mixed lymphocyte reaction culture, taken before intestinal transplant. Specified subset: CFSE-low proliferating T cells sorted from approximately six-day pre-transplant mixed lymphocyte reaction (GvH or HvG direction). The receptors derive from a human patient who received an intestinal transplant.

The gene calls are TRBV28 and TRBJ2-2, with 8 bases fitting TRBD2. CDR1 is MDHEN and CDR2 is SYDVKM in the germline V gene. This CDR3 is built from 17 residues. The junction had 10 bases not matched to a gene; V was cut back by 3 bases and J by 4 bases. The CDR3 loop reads CASSFSPIAGFTGELFF. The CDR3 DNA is TGTGCCAGCAGTTTTTCTCCTATAGCGGGGTTCACCGGGGAGCTGTTTTTT. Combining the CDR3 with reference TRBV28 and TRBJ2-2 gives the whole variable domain DVKVTQSSRYLVKRTGEKVFLECVQDMDHENMFWYRQDPGLGLRLIYFSYDVKMKEKGDIPEGYSVSREKKERFSLILESASTNQTSMYLCASSFSPIAGFTGELFFGEGSRLTVL.

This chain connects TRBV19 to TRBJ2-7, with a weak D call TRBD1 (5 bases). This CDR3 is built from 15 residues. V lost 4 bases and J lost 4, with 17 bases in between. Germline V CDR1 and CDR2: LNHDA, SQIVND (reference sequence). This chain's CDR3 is CASSTPYDRAYEQYF. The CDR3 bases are TGTGCCAGTAGTACCCCCTACGACAGAGCATACGAGCAGTACTTC.

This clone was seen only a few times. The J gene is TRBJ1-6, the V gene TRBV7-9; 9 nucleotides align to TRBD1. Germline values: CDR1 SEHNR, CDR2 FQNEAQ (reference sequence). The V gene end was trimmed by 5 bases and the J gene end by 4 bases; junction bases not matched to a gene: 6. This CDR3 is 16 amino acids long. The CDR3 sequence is CASSLRTGEYNSPLHF. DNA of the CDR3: TGTGCCAGCAGCCTTCGGACAGGGGAATATAATTCACCCCTCCACTTT.

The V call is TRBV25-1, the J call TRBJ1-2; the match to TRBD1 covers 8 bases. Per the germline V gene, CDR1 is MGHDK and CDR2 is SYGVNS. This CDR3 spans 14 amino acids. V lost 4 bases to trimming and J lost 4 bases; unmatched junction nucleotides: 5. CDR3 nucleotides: TGTGCCAGCAGTGTTCCAGGGGGCGGCTATGGCTACACCTTC. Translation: CASSVPGGGYGYTF.

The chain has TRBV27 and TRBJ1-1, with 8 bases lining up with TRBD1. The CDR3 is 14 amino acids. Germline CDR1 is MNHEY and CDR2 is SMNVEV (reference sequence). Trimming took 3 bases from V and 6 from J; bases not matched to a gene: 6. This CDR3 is CASSFGQGFSEAFF. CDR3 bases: TGTGCCAGCAGTTTTGGACAGGGCTTCTCTGAAGCTTTCTTT.

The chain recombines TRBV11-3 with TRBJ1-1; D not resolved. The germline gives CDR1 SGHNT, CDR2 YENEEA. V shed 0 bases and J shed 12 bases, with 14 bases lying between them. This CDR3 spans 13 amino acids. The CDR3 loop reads CASSLDSRFLTFF. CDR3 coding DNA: TGTGCCAGCAGCTTAGATTCGAGGTTCTTAACTTTCTTT.

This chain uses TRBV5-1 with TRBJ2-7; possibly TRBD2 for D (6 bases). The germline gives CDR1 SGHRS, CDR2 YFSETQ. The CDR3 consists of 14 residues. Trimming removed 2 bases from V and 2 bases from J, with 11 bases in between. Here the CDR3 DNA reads TGCGCCAGCAGCTTTTCCGGGGGACCCTACGAGCAGTACTTC. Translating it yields CASSFSGGPYEQYF.

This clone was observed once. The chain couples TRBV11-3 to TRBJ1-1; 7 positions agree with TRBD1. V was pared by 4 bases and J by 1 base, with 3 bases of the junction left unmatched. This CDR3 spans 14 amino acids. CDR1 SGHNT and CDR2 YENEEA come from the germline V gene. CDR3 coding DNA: TGTGCCAGCAGCTCAGGACAGGCGAACACTGAAGCTTTCTTT. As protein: CASSSGQANTEAFF.

The chain's CDR3 is CASSLGQRNEKLFF. The CDR3 DNA is TGTGCCAGCAGCTTGGGACAGCGTAATGAAAAACTGTTTTTT. The chain couples TRBV7-8 to TRBJ1-4, with 7 bases fitting TRBD1. V lost 3 bases to trimming and J lost 4 bases; unmatched junction nucleotides: 2. Germline V gene data show CDR1 as SGHVS and CDR2 as FQNEAQ. The CDR3 consists of 14 residues.

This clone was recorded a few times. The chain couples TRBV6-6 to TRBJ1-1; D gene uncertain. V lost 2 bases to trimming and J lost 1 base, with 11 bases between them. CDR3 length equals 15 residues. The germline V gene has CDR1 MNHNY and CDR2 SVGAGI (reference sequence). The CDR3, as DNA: TGTGCCAGCAGTTACAAGCGCTTTTCGAACACTGAAGCTTTCTTT. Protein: CASSYKRFSNTEAFF.

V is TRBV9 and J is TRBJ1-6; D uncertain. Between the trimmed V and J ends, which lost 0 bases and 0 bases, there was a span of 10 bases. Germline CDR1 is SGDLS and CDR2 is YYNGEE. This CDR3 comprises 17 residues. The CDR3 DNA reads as TGTGCCAGCAGCGTAGATCCCCGTAGCTCCTATAATTCACCCCTCCACTTT. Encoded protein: CASSVDPRSSYNSPLHF.

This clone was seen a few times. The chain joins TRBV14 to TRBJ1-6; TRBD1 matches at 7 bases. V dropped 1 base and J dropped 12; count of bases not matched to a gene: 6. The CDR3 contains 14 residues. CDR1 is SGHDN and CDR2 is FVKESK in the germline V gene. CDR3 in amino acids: CASSQAGQEIPLHF. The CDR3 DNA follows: TGTGCCAGCAGCCAAGCCGGACAGGAGATACCCCTCCACTTT.

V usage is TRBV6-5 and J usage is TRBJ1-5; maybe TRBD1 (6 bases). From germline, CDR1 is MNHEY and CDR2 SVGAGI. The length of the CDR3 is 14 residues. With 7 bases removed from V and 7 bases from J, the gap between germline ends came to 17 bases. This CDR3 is CASKFTGGEQPQHF. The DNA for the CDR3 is TGTGCCAGCAAATTCACGGGGGGCGAGCAGCCCCAGCATTTT.

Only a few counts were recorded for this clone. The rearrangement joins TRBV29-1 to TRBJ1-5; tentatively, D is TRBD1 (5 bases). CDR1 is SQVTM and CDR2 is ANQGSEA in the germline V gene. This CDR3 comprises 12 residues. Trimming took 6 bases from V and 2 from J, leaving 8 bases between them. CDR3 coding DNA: TGCAGCGTGGCACAGGGCAATCAGCCCCAGCATTTT. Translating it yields CSVAQGNQPQHF.

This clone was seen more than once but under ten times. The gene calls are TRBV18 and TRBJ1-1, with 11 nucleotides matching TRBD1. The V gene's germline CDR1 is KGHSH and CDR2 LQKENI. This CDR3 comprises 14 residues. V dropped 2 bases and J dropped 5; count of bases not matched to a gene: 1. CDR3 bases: TGTGCCAGCTCACCAGGGACAGGGGGAACTGAAGCTTTCTTT. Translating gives CASSPGTGGTEAFF.

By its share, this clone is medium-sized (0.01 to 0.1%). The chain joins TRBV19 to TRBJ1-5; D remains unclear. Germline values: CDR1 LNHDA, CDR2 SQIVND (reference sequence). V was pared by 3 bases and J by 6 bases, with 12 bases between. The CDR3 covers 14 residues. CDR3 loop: CASSMWRSGQPQHF. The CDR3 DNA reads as TGTGCCAGTAGTATGTGGAGGAGCGGTCAGCCCCAGCATTTT. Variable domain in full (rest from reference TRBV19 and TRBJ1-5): DGGITQSPKYLFRKEGQNVTLSCEQNLNHDAMYWYRQDPGQGLRLIYYSQIVNDFQKGDIAEGYSVSREKKESFPLTVTSAQKNPTAFYLCASSMWRSGQPQHFGDGTRLSIL.

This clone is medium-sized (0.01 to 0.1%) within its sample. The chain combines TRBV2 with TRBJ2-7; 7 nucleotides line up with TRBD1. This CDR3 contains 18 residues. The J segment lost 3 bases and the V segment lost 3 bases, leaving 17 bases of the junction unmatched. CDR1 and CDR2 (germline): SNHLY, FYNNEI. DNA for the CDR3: TGTGCCAGCAGTGATTCCCCTCTCGTGATAGGGGGCGGCTACGAGCAGTACTTC. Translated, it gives CASSDSPLVIGGGYEQYF.

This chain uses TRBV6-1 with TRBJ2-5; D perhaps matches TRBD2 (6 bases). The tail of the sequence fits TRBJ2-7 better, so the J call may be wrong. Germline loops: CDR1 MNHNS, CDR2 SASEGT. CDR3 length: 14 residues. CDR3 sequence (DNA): TGTGCCAGCAGTGATCCGGGACTTAACTACGAGCAGTACTTC. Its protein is CASSDPGLNYEQYF.

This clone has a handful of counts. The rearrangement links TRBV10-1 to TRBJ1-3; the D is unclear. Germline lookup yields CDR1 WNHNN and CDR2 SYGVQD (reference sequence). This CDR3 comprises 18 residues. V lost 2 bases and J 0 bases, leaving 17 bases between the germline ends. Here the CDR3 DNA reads TGCGCCAGCAGTGAGGGCAGGTCGAAATTCCCCTCTGGAAACACCATATATTTT. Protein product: CASSEGRSKFPSGNTIYF.

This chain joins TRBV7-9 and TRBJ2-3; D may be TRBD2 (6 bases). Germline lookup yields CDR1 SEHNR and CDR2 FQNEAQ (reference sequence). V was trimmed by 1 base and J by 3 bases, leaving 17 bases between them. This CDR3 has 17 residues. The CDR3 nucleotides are TGTGCCAGCAGCTTAGTGTGGCAGACAGCGGGTACAGATACGCAGTATTTT. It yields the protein CASSLVWQTAGTDTQYF.

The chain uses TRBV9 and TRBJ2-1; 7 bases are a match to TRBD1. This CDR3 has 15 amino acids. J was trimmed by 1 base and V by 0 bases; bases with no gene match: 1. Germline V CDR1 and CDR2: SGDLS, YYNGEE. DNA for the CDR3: TGTGCCAGCAGCGTAGGACAGGGATCCTACAATGAGCAGTTCTTC. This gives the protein CASSVGQGSYNEQFF.